This TCR beta chain was observed in a study of T cell responses to AZD1222 COVID-19 vaccine. On the study more broadly: The study pooled second doses at about 4 or about 12 weeks.

Germline V gene data show CDR1 as SGHAT and CDR2 as FQNNGV. The CDR3 runs to 14 residues. The V gene lost 5 bases and the J gene lost 1 base, with 10 bases spanning the gap. General observations from the study: Donors, mostly white British, included more females; clonal diversity was possibly underestimated. Regions 160-218 and 743-854 held dominance among vaccine-associated CD4 TCRs, which spanned spike. Vaccination with two AZD1222 doses was followed by a rise in Spike-specific TCR breadth and depth.

Sequenced by immunoSEQ multiplex PCR; TCRdb stores in-frame clones only, minus some. In the table there are some 130,000 clones, approximately 83% of which are singletons. This clone was picked up a small number of times. Its antigen is not identified. Specimen: peripheral blood, collected on day 0 of AZD1222 vaccination. The chain recombines TRBV11-2 with TRBJ2-3; D is uncertain. The sequence came from an adult in good health. CDR3 region: CASSLPRGTDTQYF. In DNA form, the CDR3 reads TGTGCCAGCAGCCTACCACGGGGCACAGATACGCAGTATTTT.